The 30 T cell receptor beta chains listed next were all sequenced from one sample in a study of T cell changes during pregnancy in multiple sclerosis. Sequenced by immunoSEQ multiplex PCR; TCRdb stores in-frame clones only, minus some. The repertoire consists of approximately 90,000 clones, with 91% occurring once and the leading ten covering 2.5%. Sequenced here: peripheral blood, sampled in the first trimester of pregnancy. All receptors come from a female donor with multiple sclerosis, enrolled in a pregnancy study.

The rearrangement links TRBV7-6 to TRBJ2-1; 10 bases are a match to TRBD2. Trimming removed 4 bases from V and 3 bases from J; junction bases left unmatched: 6. Per germline, CDR1 SGHVS and CDR2 FNYEAQ. This CDR3 has 16 amino acids. The CDR3 loop is CASSSRLAGGYNEQFF. CDR3 DNA: TGTGCCAGCAGCTCTAGATTAGCGGGGGGCTACAATGAGCAGTTCTTC.

V is TRBV5-4 and J is TRBJ2-3, with 11 bases aligning to TRBD2. This CDR3 spans 17 amino acids. Germline CDR1 and CDR2: SGHNT and YYREEE (reference sequence). V was pared by 0 bases and J by 7 bases, with 10 bases of the junction left unmatched. The CDR3: CASSLGVRLAGINTQYF. CDR3 coding DNA: TGTGCCAGCAGCTTGGGGGTAAGACTAGCGGGGATCAATACGCAGTATTTT.

J is TRBJ1-1 and V is TRBV29-1, with a possible D match to TRBD1 (5 bases). V was cut by 7 bases and J by 4 bases, with 10 bases left in between. The CDR3 totals 11 residues. Germline V CDR1 and CDR2: SQVTM, ANQGSEA. The CDR3 DNA reads as TGCAGCGCGGGGGGTGGCACTGAAGCTTTCTTT. Translating it yields CSAGGGTEAFF.

The chain combines TRBV7-2 with TRBJ2-7; D uncertain. The ends were cut back, 2 bases at V and 0 bases at J, with 8 bases in the middle. CDR1 SGHTA and CDR2 FQGNSA come from the germline V gene. CDR3 length: 14 amino acids. The CDR3 coding sequence is TGTGCCAGCAGCTTACGGGTGAACTCCTACGAGCAGTACTTC. It encodes CASSLRVNSYEQYF. The variable domain in full, completed from reference TRBV7-2 and TRBJ2-7, reads GAGVSQSPSNKVTEKGKDVELRCDPISGHTALYWYRQSLGQGLEFLIYFQGNSAPDKSGLPSDRFSAERTGGSVSTLTIQRTQQEDSAVYLCASSLRVNSYEQYFGPGTRLTVT.

J is TRBJ1-2 and V is TRBV6-5; no definite D call. Germline CDR1 is MNHEY and CDR2 is SVGAGI. V lost 2 bases and J lost 4, with 8 bases in between. The CDR3 runs to 13 residues. DNA of the CDR3: TGTGCCAGCAGTTACGTGGGAGGCTATGGCTACACCTTC. This codes for CASSYVGGYGYTF.

The chain uses TRBV11-2 and TRBJ1-1, with a weak D call TRBD1 (6 bases). This CDR3 has 16 residues. V dropped 4 bases and J dropped 1 base, with 16 bases sitting between them. Germline V CDR1 and CDR2: SGHAT, FQNNGV. This CDR3 reads CASSSLTGKRNTEAFF. Written as DNA, the CDR3 is TGTGCCAGCAGCTCCTTAACAGGGAAAAGGAACACTGAAGCTTTCTTT.

The chain joins TRBV28 to TRBJ2-1; the D gene is possibly TRBD2 (6 bases). The V end lost 3 bases, the J end lost 6 bases, and 15 bases lay between the germline ends. Germline CDR1 reads MDHEN; CDR2 reads SYDVKM. The CDR3 totals 15 residues. The chain's CDR3 is CASSLETSLLNEQFF. CDR3 DNA: TGTGCCAGCAGTTTGGAAACTAGCCTTCTCAATGAGCAGTTCTTC.

The rearrangement links TRBV6-1 to TRBJ2-2; 11 nucleotides line up with TRBD1. CDR1 MNHNS and CDR2 SASEGT come from the germline V gene. This CDR3 has 15 residues. Trimming took 6 bases from V and 1 from J; bases not matched to a gene: 1. CDR3 nucleotides: TGTGCCAGCAGGGGACAGGGGGTGAACACCGGGGAGCTGTTTTTT. Its translation is CASRGQGVNTGELFF.

The V gene is TRBV11-3, the J gene TRBJ2-7; TRBD1 matches 9 bases. Germline lookup yields CDR1 SGHNT and CDR2 YENEEA. The CDR3 length is 14 residues. With 0 bases clipped from V and 6 bases from J, the junction kept 3 bases outside the gene matches. The CDR3 loop reads CASSLEQGASEQYF. The CDR3 region has the DNA TGTGCCAGCAGCTTAGAACAGGGGGCTTCCGAGCAGTACTTC.

The genes are TRBV6-4 and TRBJ2-1; D not certain. This CDR3 is 13 amino acids long. V lost 3 bases, J lost 7 bases, and 10 bases lay in between. CDR1 and CDR2 from the germline V gene are MRHNA and SNTAGT. The CDR3 sequence is CASSESLTNEQFF. CDR3 coding DNA: TGTGCCAGCAGTGAAAGTCTAACGAATGAGCAGTTCTTC.

The CDR3 loop is CASSRTGGYEQYF. DNA for the CDR3: TGTGCCAGCAGCCGGACAGGGGGCTACGAGCAGTACTTC. V is TRBV28 and J is TRBJ2-7; 10 bases match TRBD1. The trim removed 6 bases at V and 3 bases at J, leaving 2 bases unmatched. Germline V gene lookup returns CDR1 MDHEN and CDR2 SYDVKM. This CDR3 has 13 amino acids.

This chain links TRBV29-1 with TRBJ2-7; 7 nucleotides align to TRBD1. Germline V gene lookup returns CDR1 SQVTM and CDR2 ANQGSEA. J gave up 2 bases and V 6 bases, and 10 bases lay outside the gene matches. CDR3 length: 14 residues. Here the CDR3 DNA reads TGCAGCGTGAAGATTGGACAGGCCACCTACGAGCAGTACTTC. Amino acid sequence: CSVKIGQATYEQYF.

CDR3 bases: TGTGCCAGCAGGCGACTAGCGGGAGTAGCAGATACGCAGTATTTT. It yields the protein CASRRLAGVADTQYF. This sequence joins TRBV7-2 and TRBJ2-3; 12 bases line up with TRBD2. Trimming took 6 bases from V and 4 from J; bases not matched to a gene: 5. CDR1 and CDR2 from the germline V gene are SGHTA and FQGNSA. This CDR3 spans 15 amino acids.

The chain uses TRBV5-4 and TRBJ2-1, with 8 bases fitting TRBD2. This CDR3 region has 15 residues. CDR1 is SGHNT and CDR2 is YYREEE in the germline V gene (reference sequence). With 4 bases clipped from V and 6 bases from J, the junction kept 9 bases outside the gene matches. The CDR3: CASSVKAGALNEQFF. Here the CDR3 DNA reads TGTGCCAGCAGCGTAAAAGCGGGAGCCCTCAATGAGCAGTTCTTC.

This clone appeared a few times. This chain connects TRBV25-1 to TRBJ1-6, with TRBD1 as a possible D gene (5 bases). Germline values: CDR1 MGHDK, CDR2 SYGVNS. Trimming removed 4 bases from V and 6 bases from J, with 10 bases in between. CDR3 length equals 14 residues. CDR3 nucleotides: TGTGCCAGCAGTGCGACAGTACCTAATTCACCCCTCCACTTT. Protein: CASSATVPNSPLHF.

The chain is built from TRBV30 and TRBJ2-3; the match to TRBD2 covers 7 bases. Losses at the gene ends were 1 base for V and 8 bases for J; bases not matched to a gene: 9. Germline V CDR1 and CDR2: GTSNPN, SVGIG (reference sequence). The CDR3 is 14 amino acids. In nucleotides, the CDR3 is TGTGCCTGGAGTGGGGGGGGAGGCGTACGTACGCAGTATTTT. Protein sequence: CAWSGGGGVRTQYF.

The V and J genes are TRBV11-1 and TRBJ2-7; D is ambiguous. The CDR3 consists of 15 residues. Germline-derived CDR1 and CDR2 are SGHAT and FQDESV (reference sequence). V dropped 5 bases and J dropped 4 bases, with 18 bases sitting between them. This CDR3 reads CASSREDQRIYEQYF. The CDR3 bases are TGTGCCAGCAGCCGAGAAGACCAGCGAATATACGAGCAGTACTTC.

V gene TRBV5-4 combines with J gene TRBJ2-7, with 12 bases identical to TRBD1. V shed 4 bases and J 4 bases; nucleotides not matched to a gene: 9. From germline, CDR1 is SGHNT and CDR2 YYREEE (reference sequence). The CDR3 has 16 residues. In DNA, the CDR3 is TGTGCCAGCAGCCCGGGGGTGGGACAGGGGGCTTACGAGCAGTACTTC. Translation gives CASSPGVGQGAYEQYF.

The chain carries TRBV18 and TRBJ1-5, with D maybe TRBD1 (5 bases). Deletions cut 3 bases from V and 2 bases from J, with 11 bases between. CDR1 KGHSH and CDR2 LQKENI come from the germline V gene. The CDR3 covers 15 residues. In DNA, the CDR3 is TGTGCCAGCTCACCGACAGTCTTCGGCAATCAGCCCCAGCATTTT. The encoded protein is CASSPTVFGNQPQHF.

The chain uses TRBV28 and TRBJ2-5, with unresolved D. Between the trimmed V and J ends, which lost 7 bases and 5 bases, there was a span of 11 bases. CDR1 MDHEN and CDR2 SYDVKM come from the germline V gene. The CDR3 extends over 12 amino acids. CDR3 in DNA: TGTGCCAGCAAGTCCTCCGGGGAGACCCAGTACTTC. Translation gives CASKSSGETQYF.

V usage is TRBV28 and J usage is TRBJ2-3; TRBD1 agrees at 7 bases. The V segment lost 4 bases and the J segment 3 bases; nucleotides outside the gene matches: 7. Germline V gene sequence: CDR1 MDHEN, CDR2 SYDVKM. The CDR3 totals 15 residues. CDR3 protein: CASSWTGTDTDTQYF. The CDR3 DNA follows: TGTGCCAGCAGTTGGACCGGGACAGATACAGATACGCAGTATTTT.

This clone came up once. The rearrangement links TRBV6-6 to TRBJ2-3; D not resolved. V was shortened by 7 bases and J by 7 bases, with 9 bases between the two germline ends. The CDR3 runs 11 residues. Germline V CDR1 and CDR2: MNHNY, SVGAGI (reference sequence). CDR3 loop: CASTSGYTQYF. CDR3 DNA sequence: TGTGCCAGCACCTCCGGGTATACGCAGTATTTT.

The V call is TRBV7-2, the J call TRBJ2-3, with 10 bases that match TRBD2. The J segment lost 3 bases and the V segment lost 2 bases, leaving 5 bases of the junction unmatched. Germline V CDR1 and CDR2: SGHTA, FQGNSA. The CDR3 runs to 16 residues. This chain's CDR3 is CASSLSAGGPTDTQYF. The CDR3 DNA follows: TGTGCCAGCAGCTTATCAGCGGGGGGGCCAACAGATACGCAGTATTTT.

The chain links TRBV5-1 to TRBJ2-3, with 12 bases that match TRBD1. The CDR3 is 17 residues long. V was clipped by 4 bases and J by 4 bases; unmatched bases: 10. Germline assignment: CDR1 SGHRS and CDR2 YFSETQ. In DNA, the CDR3 is TGCGCCAGCAGCGTACGGACCGGGACAGGGGGCCCAGATACGCAGTATTTT. Its protein is CASSVRTGTGGPDTQYF.

The CDR3 coding sequence is TGTGCCAGCAGTTTGGGGGGGGCGCGGAGCACTGAAGCTTTCTTT. Translated: CASSLGGARSTEAFF. The chain employs TRBV28 and TRBJ1-1; D possibly corresponds to TRBD1 (6 bases). The germline CDR1 and CDR2 sequences are MDHEN and SYDVKM. Trimming took 3 bases from V and 4 from J, leaving 15 bases between them. The CDR3 consists of 15 residues.

The gene calls are TRBV2 and TRBJ2-7, with D perhaps matching TRBD2 (7 bases). Germline CDR1 and CDR2: SNHLY and FYNNEI. The CDR3 consists of 15 residues. With 6 bases removed from V and 2 bases from J, the gap between germline ends came to 17 bases. The CDR3 coding sequence is TGTGCCAGCAGGGCAGGGGAGGGATCGACCTACGAGCAGTACTTC. Translating gives CASRAGEGSTYEQYF.

The CDR3 nucleotides are TGTGCCAGCAGCTTGGAAGGGGACTATGGCTACACCTTC. Translating it yields CASSLEGDYGYTF. V is TRBV7-9 and J is TRBJ1-2; maybe TRBD1 (5 bases). Germline V lookup: CDR1 SEHNR, CDR2 FQNEAQ (reference sequence). The germline V and J ends were trimmed by 3 bases and 3 bases, with 8 bases remaining between them. CDR3 length: 13 residues.

The V call is TRBV7-9, the J call TRBJ1-4; a possible D gene is TRBD1 (6 bases). Germline V lookup: CDR1 SEHNR, CDR2 FQNEAQ (reference sequence). This CDR3 has 13 residues. V lost 5 bases and J 7 bases, leaving 11 bases between the germline ends. CDR3 in amino acids: CASSKQGSEKLFF. The CDR3, as DNA: TGTGCCAGCAGCAAACAGGGAAGTGAAAAACTGTTTTTT.

This clone was seen a single time. V gene TRBV4-1 combines with J gene TRBJ2-5; a weak D match, TRBD1 (6 bases). The CDR3 has 16 residues. V lost 1 base and J lost 5, with 17 bases in between. The germline gives CDR1 MGHRA, CDR2 YSYEKL. CDR3 protein: CASSQGTGSFRETQYF. CDR3 DNA: TGCGCCAGCAGCCAAGGTACAGGGAGTTTTAGGGAGACCCAGTACTTC.

The V and J genes are TRBV5-1 and TRBJ2-1; 8 bases are a match to TRBD2. The germline V gene encodes CDR1 SGHRS and CDR2 YFSETQ. The ends lost 0 bases at V and 7 bases at J; junction bases unmatched: 15. The CDR3 contains 18 residues. Here the CDR3 DNA reads TGCGCCAGCAGCTTGGGATCAATGTCCCGGGGGGGCCCAAATGAGCAGTTCTTC. Protein product: CASSLGSMSRGGPNEQFF.